This T cell receptor beta chain came from a study of tumor-infiltrating lymphocytes in glioblastoma multiforme. Study-wide results and caveats: The T cells in this sample were not sorted into functional subsets. RNA-based TCR sequencing may distort clone frequencies, since cells carry unequal TCR transcript numbers.

CDR1 is SQVTM and CDR2 is ANQGSEA in the germline V gene. The ends were cut back, 3 bases at V and 3 bases at J, with 9 bases in the middle. The CDR3 consists of 13 residues. TCR beta libraries were built from RNA through three nested multiplex PCR rounds using modified ARM-PCR. TCRdb reprocessed the multiplex PCR reads via MiXCR and lists one record per CDR3 protein. Here the sample spans about 15,000 distinct CDR3 sequences, 70% to 75% being singletons. In its sample, this clonotype ranks as medium-sized. What it binds is unknown. The specimen sequenced was brain tumor tissue. The rearrangement uses TRBV29-1 and TRBJ1-3, with D possibly matching TRBD1 (5 bases). This clonotype was obtained from a male donor with glioblastoma. Here the CDR3 reads CSVESGGGNTIYF. CDR3 nucleotide sequence: TGCAGCGTTGAGTCGGGGGGTGGAAACACCATATATTTT.